This is a list of T cell receptor beta chains from one sample in a study of response to subunit inactivated influenza vaccine. Each CDR3 protein is one row after TCRdb ran MiXCR on the RT-PCR reads. The sample has hundreds of thousands of distinct CDR3 sequences, 14% seen once. The specimen comprised PBMCs from blood, sampled approximately 15 days before vaccination. All receptors derive from a man aged 45-60 years who received an inactivated influenza vaccine. The CDR3 runs from the conserved cysteine through the conserved F or W. A D gene is named only where the DNA matches it firmly. A clone size is listed for some rows: how often the clone was seen (once, few, many), or a class if it is expanded.

d_call j_call v_call clone_size cdr3_length cdr3_aa cdr3_nt
. TRBJ2-7 TRBV20-1 few 13 CSASQDSNYEQYF TGCAGTGCTAGCCAGGACTCGAACTACGAGCAGTACTTC
TRBD1 TRBJ1-1 TRBV5-1 medium-sized 16 CASSLTGTGDNTEAFF TGCGCCAGCAGCTTGACCGGGACAGGGGATAACACTGAAGCTTTCTTT
TRBD2 TRBJ2-3 TRBV11-1 few 19 CASSLPTSGDLPRTDTQYF TGTGCCAGCAGCTTACCTACTAGCGGGGACCTACCACGCACAGATACGCAGTATTTT
TRBD1 TRBJ2-1 TRBV27 few 16 CASSPRGGQGMYEQFF TGTGCCAGCAGCCCCCGGGGGGGACAGGGGATGTATGAGCAGTTCTTC
TRBD1 TRBJ2-1 TRBV12-3/TRBV12-4 . 15 CASSLRDRTYNEQFF TGTGCCAGCAGTCTCCGGGACAGGACCTACAATGAGCAGTTCTTC
TRBD1 TRBJ2-3 TRBV20-1 once 18 CSARGGPRTGSSTDTQYF TGCAGTGCTAGAGGTGGACCAAGGACAGGGTCTAGCACAGATACGCAGTATTTT
TRBD2 TRBJ2-3 TRBV29-1 . 13 CSVTSGPTDTQYF TGCAGCGTGACTAGCGGGCCCACAGATACGCAGTATTTT
. TRBJ2-7 TRBV20-1 few 15 CSASLGWGSSYEQYF TGCAGTGCTAGCTTAGGGTGGGGGAGCTCCTACGAGCAGTACTTC
. TRBJ2-7 TRBV5-1 . 14 CASSLQGDFYEQYF TGCGCCAGCAGCTTACAGGGAGACTTCTACGAGCAGTACTTC
. TRBJ2-7 TRBV20-1 few 13 CSAEGNTRNEQYF TGCAGTGCTGAGGGAAACACTAGAAACGAGCAGTACTTC
. TRBJ2-1 TRBV12-3/TRBV12-4 . 12 CASSSRVNEQFF TGTGCCAGCAGTTCCAGGGTCAATGAGCAGTTCTTC
TRBD2 TRBJ2-1 TRBV28 many 13 CASRGDSYNEQFF TGTGCCAGTCGGGGGGACTCCTACAATGAGCAGTTCTTC
TRBD1 TRBJ1-2 TRBV7-2 . 15 CARSLGTGAMGGYTF TGTGCCAGGAGCTTGGGGACAGGGGCAATGGGAGGCTACACCTTC
. TRBJ1-4 TRBV6-1 few 15 CASSEFMTPGGKLFF TGTGCCAGCAGTGAATTCATGACCCCAGGAGGAAAACTGTTTTTT
. TRBJ1-6 TRBV12-3/TRBV12-4 few 14 CASRQGIYNSPLHF TGTGCCAGCAGGCAGGGGATCTATAATTCACCCCTCCACTTT
. TRBJ1-5 TRBV20-1 few 12 CSAVTGYQPQHF TGCAGTGCTGTAACAGGGTACCAGCCCCAGCATTTT
. TRBJ2-5 TRBV7-8 . 13 CASSNRVVETQYF TGTGCCAGCAGTAACAGGGTAGTGGAGACCCAGTACTTC
TRBD2 TRBJ2-7 TRBV27 . 14 CASSLGRAEGEQYF TGTGCCAGCAGTTTAGGGAGGGCCGAGGGCGAGCAGTACTTC
TRBD1 TRBJ1-1 TRBV28 . 13 CASSWTGGSEAFF TGTGCCAGCAGTTGGACAGGGGGGTCTGAAGCTTTCTTT
TRBD1 TRBJ2-1 TRBV5-1 . 14 CASSPGQGRYQQFF TGCGCCAGCAGCCCGGGACAGGGGAGATATCAGCAGTTCTTC
. TRBJ2-3 TRBV5-4 . 15 CACSLVGGSWDTQYF TGTGCCTGCAGCTTGGTTGGGGGTTCATGGGATACGCAGTATTTT
. TRBJ2-7 TRBV10-3 few 13 CASHGTPNYEQYF TGTGCCAGCCACGGGACTCCCAACTACGAGCAGTACTTC
TRBD2 TRBJ2-7 TRBV7-6 few 17 CASSLLPLAEVSYEQYF TGTGCCAGCAGCTTACTCCCACTAGCGGAGGTCTCCTACGAGCAGTACTTC
. TRBJ2-3 TRBV20-1 . 15 CSAREDIRDTDTQYF TGCAGTGCTAGAGAGGACATACGAGACACAGATACGCAGTATTTT
. TRBJ1-4 TRBV25-1 . 12 CASSAIDEKLFF TGTGCCAGCAGTGCTATAGATGAAAAACTGTTTTTT
. TRBJ2-1 TRBV5-5 few 18 CASSLALWTARSYNEQFF TGTGCCAGCAGCTTGGCCCTTTGGACAGCCCGCTCCTACAATGAGCAGTTCTTC
TRBD1 TRBJ1-4 TRBV2 . 12 CASSPGGEKLFF TGTGCCAGCAGTCCAGGGGGTGAAAAACTGTTTTTT
. TRBJ2-3 TRBV27 . 13 CASSSRLYDTQYF TGTGCCAGCAGTTCCCGACTGTACGATACGCAGTATTTT
. TRBJ2-1 TRBV7-9 few 15 CASRVSGTSYNEQFF TGTGCCAGCAGGGTTTCCGGGACCTCCTACAATGAGCAGTTCTTC
. TRBJ2-5 TRBV4-2 few 14 CASSQAQLQETQYF TGTGCCAGCAGCCAAGCCCAGCTACAAGAGACCCAGTACTTC
. TRBJ2-7 TRBV12-3/TRBV12-4 few 13 CASSFKNSYEQYF TGTGCCAGCAGTTTTAAGAACTCCTACGAGCAGTACTTC
TRBD1 TRBJ1-1 TRBV20-1 . 15 CSARAADRPNTEAFF TGCAGTGCTAGAGCCGCGGACAGGCCGAACACTGAAGCTTTCTTT
. TRBJ2-3 TRBV6-5 . 18 CASSYSTQGAGVTDTQYF TGTGCCAGCAGTTACTCTACTCAAGGGGCTGGGGTCACAGATACGCAGTATTTT
. TRBJ1-4 TRBV6-6 . 13 CASSLQTGEKLFF TGTGCCAGCAGTTTACAGACGGGCGAAAAACTGTTTTTT
TRBD1 TRBJ2-1 TRBV7-2 . 15 CASSGDRASLGEQFF TGTGCCAGCAGCGGGGACAGGGCTTCCCTCGGTGAGCAGTTCTTC
. TRBJ2-5 TRBV5-1 few 17 CASSLALAQMYQETQYF TGCGCCAGCAGCTTGGCCTTGGCACAGATGTACCAAGAGACCCAGTACTTC
TRBD2 TRBJ2-7 TRBV29-1 . 15 CSVGDGTSGTYEQYF TGCAGCGTTGGCGACGGGACTAGCGGAACCTACGAGCAGTACTTC
TRBD1 TRBJ2-7 TRBV10-3 few 15 CAISDPGQGIYEQYF TGTGCCATCAGTGACCCGGGACAGGGGATCTACGAGCAGTACTTC
TRBD2 TRBJ2-7 TRBV7-8 . 15 CASSLDGGTSYEQYF TGTGCCAGCAGCTTAGACGGGGGGACCTCCTACGAGCAGTACTTC
TRBD1 TRBJ2-7 TRBV9 . 14 CASSSGTVAGEQYF TGTGCCAGCAGTTCCGGGACAGTCGCCGGCGAGCAGTACTTC
. TRBJ2-2 TRBV7-8 . 15 CASSLVPANTGELFF TGTGCCAGCAGCTTAGTCCCAGCGAACACCGGGGAGCTGTTTTTT
TRBD1 TRBJ2-7 TRBV7-9 . 14 CASSSTDRAYEQYF TGTGCCAGCAGCTCGACGGACAGGGCCTACGAGCAGTACTTC
. TRBJ1-4 TRBV7-8 many 14 CASSLGGLKEKLFF TGTGCCAGCAGCTTAGGGGGGTTGAAGGAAAAACTGTTTTTT
. TRBJ1-1 TRBV4-1 few 15 CASSQGRLMNTEAFF TGCGCCAGCAGCCAAGGCAGGCTCATGAACACTGAAGCTTTCTTT
TRBD2 TRBJ2-1 TRBV6-4 few 15 CASSDGLAAYNEQFF TGTGCCAGCAGTGATGGACTAGCGGCCTACAATGAGCAGTTCTTC
. TRBJ2-2 TRBV20-1 few 14 CSAQDVLGTGELFF TGCAGTGCTCAGGACGTTCTAGGCACCGGGGAGCTGTTTTTT